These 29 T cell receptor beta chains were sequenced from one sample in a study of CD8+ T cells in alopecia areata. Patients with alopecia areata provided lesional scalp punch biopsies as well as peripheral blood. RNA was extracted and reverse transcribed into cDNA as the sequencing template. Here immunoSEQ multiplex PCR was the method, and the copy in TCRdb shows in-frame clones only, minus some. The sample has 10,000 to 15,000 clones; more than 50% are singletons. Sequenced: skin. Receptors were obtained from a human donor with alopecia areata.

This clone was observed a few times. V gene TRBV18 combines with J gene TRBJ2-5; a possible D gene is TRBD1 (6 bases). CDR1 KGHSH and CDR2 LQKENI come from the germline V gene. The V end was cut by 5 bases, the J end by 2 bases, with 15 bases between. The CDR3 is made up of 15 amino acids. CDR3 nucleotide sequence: TGTGCCAGCTCAGCAAGCCAGGGGTATCAAGAGACCCAGTACTTC. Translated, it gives CASSASQGYQETQYF.

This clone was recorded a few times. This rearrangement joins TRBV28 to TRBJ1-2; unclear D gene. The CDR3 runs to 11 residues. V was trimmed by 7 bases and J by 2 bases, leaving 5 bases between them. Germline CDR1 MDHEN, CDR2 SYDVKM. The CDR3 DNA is TGTGCCAGCAAGGAAAACTATGGCTACACCTTC. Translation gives CASKENYGYTF.

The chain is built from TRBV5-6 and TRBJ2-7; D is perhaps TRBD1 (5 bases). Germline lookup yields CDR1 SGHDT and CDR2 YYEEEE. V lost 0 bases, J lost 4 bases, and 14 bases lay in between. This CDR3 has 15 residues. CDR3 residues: CASSLVARVRYEQYF. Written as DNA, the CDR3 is TGTGCCAGCAGCTTGGTGGCCAGGGTAAGGTACGAGCAGTACTTC.

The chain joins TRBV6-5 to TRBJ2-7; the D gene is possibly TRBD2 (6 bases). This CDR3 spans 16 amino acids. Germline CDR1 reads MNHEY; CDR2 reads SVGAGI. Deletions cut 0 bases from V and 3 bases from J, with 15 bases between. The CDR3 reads CASSYSGTSRGYEQYF. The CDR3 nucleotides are TGTGCCAGCAGTTACTCTGGGACTTCGAGGGGCTACGAGCAGTACTTC.

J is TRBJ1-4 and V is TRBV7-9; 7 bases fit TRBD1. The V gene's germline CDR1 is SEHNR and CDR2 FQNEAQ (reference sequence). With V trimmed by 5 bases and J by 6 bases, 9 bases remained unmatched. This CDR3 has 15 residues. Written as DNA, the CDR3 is TGTGCCAGCAGCCCCCACAGGGGTACGGATGAAAAACTGTTTTTT. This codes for CASSPHRGTDEKLFF.

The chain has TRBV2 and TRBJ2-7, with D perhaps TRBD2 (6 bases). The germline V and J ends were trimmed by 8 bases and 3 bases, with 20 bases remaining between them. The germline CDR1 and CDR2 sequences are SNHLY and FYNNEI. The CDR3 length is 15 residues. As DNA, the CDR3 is TGTGCCAGCCGACCCACGGGACTTTTATACTACGAGCAGTACTTC. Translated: CASRPTGLLYYEQYF. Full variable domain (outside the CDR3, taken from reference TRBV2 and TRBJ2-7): EPEVTQTPSHQVTQMGQEVILRCVPISNHLYFYWYRQILGQKVEFLVSFYNNEISEKSEIFDDQFSVERPDGSNFTLKIRSTKLEDSAMYFCASRPTGLLYYEQYFGPGTRLTVT.

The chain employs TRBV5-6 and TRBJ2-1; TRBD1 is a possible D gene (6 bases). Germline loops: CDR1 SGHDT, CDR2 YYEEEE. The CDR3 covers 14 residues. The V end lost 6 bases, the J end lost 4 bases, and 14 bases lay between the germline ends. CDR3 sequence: CASNTRGIYNEQFF. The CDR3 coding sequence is TGTGCCAGCAACACCAGGGGCATATACAATGAGCAGTTCTTC.

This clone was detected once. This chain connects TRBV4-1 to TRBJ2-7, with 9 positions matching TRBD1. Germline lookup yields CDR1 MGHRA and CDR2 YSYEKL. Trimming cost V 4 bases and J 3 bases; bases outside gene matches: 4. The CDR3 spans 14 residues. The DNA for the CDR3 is TGCGCCAGCAGCCCCGGGACAGGGATCTACGAGCAGTACTTC. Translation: CASSPGTGIYEQYF.

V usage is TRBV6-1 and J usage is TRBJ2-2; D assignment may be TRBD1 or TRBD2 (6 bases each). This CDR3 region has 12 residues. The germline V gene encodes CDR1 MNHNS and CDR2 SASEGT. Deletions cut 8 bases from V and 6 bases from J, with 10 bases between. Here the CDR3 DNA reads TGTGCCAGCGGACAGCGGGCCGGGGAGCTGTTTTTT. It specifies CASGQRAGELFF.

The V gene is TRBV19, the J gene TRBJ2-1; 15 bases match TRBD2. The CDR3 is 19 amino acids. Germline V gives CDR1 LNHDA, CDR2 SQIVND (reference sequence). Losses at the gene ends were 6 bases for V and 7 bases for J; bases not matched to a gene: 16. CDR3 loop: CASRPPQGLAGGGGNEQFF. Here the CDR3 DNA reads TGTGCCAGTAGACCCCCCCAGGGACTAGCGGGAGGAGGAGGGAATGAGCAGTTCTTC.

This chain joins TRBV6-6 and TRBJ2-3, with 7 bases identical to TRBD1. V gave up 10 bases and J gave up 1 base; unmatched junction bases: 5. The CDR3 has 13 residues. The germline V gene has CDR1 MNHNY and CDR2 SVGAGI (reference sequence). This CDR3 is CATSGQGTDTQYF. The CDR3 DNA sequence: TGTGCCACCTCAGGACAGGGCACAGATACGCAGTATTTT.

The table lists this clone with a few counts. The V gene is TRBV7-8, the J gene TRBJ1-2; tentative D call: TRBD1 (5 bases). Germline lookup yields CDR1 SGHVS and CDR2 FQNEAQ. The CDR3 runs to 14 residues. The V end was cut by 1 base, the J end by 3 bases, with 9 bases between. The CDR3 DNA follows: TGTGCCAGCAGCTTAGTTGCGACAGACTATGGCTACACCTTC. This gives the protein CASSLVATDYGYTF.

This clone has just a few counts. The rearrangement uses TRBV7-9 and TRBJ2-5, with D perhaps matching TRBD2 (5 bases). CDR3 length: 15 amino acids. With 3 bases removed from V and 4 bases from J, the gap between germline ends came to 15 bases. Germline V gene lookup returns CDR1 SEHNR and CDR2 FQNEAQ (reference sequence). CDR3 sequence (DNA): TGTGCCAGCAGCTTTTTTTACCGGGGTGTAGAGACCCAGTACTTC. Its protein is CASSFFYRGVETQYF.

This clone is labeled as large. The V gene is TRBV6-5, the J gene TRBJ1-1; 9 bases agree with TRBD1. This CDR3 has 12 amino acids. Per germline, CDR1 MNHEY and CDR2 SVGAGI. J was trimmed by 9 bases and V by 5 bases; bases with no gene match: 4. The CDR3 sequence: CASSRQGVKAFF. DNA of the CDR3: TGTGCCAGCAGTCGACAGGGGGTCAAAGCTTTCTTT.

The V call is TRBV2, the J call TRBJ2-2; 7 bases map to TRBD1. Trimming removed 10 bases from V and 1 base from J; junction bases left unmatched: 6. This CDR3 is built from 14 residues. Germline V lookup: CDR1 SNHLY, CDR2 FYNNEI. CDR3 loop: CATPGQKNTGELFF. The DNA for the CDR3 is TGTGCCACCCCGGGACAGAAGAACACCGGGGAGCTGTTTTTT. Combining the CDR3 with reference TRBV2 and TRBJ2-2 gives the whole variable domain EPEVTQTPSHQVTQMGQEVILRCVPISNHLYFYWYRQILGQKVEFLVSFYNNEISEKSEIFDDQFSVERPDGSNFTLKIRSTKLEDSAMYFCATPGQKNTGELFFGEGSRLTVL.

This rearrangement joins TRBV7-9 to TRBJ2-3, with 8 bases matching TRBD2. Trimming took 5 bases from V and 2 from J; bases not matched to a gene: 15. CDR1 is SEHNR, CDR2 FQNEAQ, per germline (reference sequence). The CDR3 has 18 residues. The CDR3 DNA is TGTGCCAGCAGCCGTTCCCTCGGGGGGGCTGGGGCCACAGATACGCAGTATTTT. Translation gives CASSRSLGGAGATDTQYF.

CDR3 sequence: CASSPLPTPGGHQPQHF. The CDR3 nucleotides read TGTGCCAGCAGTCCACTCCCGACGCCCGGCGGTCATCAGCCCCAGCATTTT. V is TRBV28 and J is TRBJ1-5; D not resolved. V lost 5 bases and J 5 bases, leaving 22 bases between the germline ends. Germline assignment: CDR1 MDHEN and CDR2 SYDVKM. The CDR3 extends over 17 amino acids.

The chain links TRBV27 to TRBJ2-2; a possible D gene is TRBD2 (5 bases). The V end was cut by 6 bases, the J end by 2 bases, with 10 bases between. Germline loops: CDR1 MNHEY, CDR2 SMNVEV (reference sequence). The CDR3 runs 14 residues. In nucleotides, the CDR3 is TGTGCCAGCAGATTTGCTAGCAACACCGGGGAGCTGTTTTTT. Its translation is CASRFASNTGELFF.

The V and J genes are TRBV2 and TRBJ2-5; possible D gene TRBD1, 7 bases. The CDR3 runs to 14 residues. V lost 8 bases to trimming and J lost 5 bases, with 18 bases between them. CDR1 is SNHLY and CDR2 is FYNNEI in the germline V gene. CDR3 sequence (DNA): TGTGCCAGCGGGCAAAGGACAGGAGGGGAGACCCAGTACTTC. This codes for CASGQRTGGETQYF.

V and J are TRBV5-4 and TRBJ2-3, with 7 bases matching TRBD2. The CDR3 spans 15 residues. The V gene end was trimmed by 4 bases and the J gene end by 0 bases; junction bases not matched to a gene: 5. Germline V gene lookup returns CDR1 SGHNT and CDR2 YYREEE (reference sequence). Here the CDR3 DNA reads TGTGCCAGCAGCCTGGACGGGGGGAGCACAGATACGCAGTATTTT. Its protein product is CASSLDGGSTDTQYF.

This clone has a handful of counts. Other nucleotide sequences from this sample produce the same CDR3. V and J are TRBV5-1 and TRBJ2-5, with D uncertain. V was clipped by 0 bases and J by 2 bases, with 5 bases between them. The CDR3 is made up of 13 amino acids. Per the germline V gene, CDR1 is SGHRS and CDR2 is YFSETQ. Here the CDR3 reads CASSLEPQETQYF. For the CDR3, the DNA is TGCGCCAGCAGCTTGGAACCACAAGAGACCCAGTACTTC.

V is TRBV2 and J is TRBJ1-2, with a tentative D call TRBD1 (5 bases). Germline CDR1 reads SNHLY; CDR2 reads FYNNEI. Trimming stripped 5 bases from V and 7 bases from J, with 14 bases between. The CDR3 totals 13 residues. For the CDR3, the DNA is TGTGCCAGCAGTCTACTCGGGGGGAGTGGCTACACCTTC. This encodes CASSLLGGSGYTF.

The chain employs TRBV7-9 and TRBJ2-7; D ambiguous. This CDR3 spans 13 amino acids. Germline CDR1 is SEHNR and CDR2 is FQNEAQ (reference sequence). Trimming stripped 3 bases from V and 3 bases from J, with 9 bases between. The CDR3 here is CASSFEFGYEQYF. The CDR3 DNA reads TGTGCCAGCAGCTTCGAGTTCGGCTACGAGCAGTACTTC.

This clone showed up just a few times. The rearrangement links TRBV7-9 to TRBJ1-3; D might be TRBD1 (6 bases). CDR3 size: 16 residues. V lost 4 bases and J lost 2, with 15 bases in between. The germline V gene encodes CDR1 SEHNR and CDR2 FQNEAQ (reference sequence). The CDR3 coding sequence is TGTGCCAGCAGCTCGACGGACAGCACACCTGGAAACACCATATATTTT. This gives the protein CASSSTDSTPGNTIYF.

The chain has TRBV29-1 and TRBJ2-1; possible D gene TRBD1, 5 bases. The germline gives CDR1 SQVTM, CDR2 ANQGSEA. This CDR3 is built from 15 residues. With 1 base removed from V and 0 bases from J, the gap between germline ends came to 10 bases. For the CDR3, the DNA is TGCAGCGTTGAAGCGGACACGTACTCCTACAATGAGCAGTTCTTC. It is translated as CSVEADTYSYNEQFF.

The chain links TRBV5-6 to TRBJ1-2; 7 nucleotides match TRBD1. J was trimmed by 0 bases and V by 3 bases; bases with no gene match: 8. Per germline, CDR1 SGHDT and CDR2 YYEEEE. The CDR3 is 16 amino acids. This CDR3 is CASSSSTGAANYGYTF. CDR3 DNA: TGTGCCAGCAGCTCATCCACAGGGGCGGCTAACTATGGCTACACCTTC.

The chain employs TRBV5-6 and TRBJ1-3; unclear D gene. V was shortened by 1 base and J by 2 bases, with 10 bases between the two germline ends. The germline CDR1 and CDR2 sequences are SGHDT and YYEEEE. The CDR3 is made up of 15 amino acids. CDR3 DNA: TGTGCCAGCAGCTTGTTTCGTGACCCTGGAAACACCATATATTTT. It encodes CASSLFRDPGNTIYF. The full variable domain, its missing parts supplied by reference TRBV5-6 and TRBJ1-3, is DAGVTQSPTHLIKTRGQQVTLRCSPKSGHDTVSWYQQALGQGPQFIFQYYEEEERQRGNFPDRFSGHQFPNYSSELNVNALLLGDSALYLCASSLFRDPGNTIYFGEGSWLTVV.

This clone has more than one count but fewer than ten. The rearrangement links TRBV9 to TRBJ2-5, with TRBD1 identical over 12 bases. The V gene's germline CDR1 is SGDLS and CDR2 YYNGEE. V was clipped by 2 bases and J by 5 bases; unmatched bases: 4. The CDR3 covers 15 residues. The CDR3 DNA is TGTGCCAGCAGCGTTACCGGGACAGGGGGCGAGACCCAGTACTTC. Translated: CASSVTGTGGETQYF.

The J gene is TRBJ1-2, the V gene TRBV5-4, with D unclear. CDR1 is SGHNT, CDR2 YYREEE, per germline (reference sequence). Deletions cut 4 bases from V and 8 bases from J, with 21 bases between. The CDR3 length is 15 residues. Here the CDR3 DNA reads TGTGCCAGCAGCCCCCCCACGGCGGGCTCGGTCGGCTACACCTTC. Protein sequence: CASSPPTAGSVGYTF.